This note documents a single T cell receptor beta chain sequence. This clonotype was found a few times. No antigen is known for it. Nothing much larger sits one base from this clone, and base qualities are not available. Taken with the paper, the label for treatment or condition translates to: live attenuated yellow fever vaccine strain. PBMCs were isolated from peripheral blood using a standard Ficoll-Paque protocol. CD4 and CD8 T-cell fractions were isolated with Dynabeads CD4 and CD8 positive selection kits. TriZol was used to extract RNA from bulk PBMCs, from CD4 and CD8 fractions, and from dextramer-positive and dextramer-negative fractions. The data were taken from a study of T cells after yellow fever vaccination (dated by TCRdb to between 2018 and 2021). Study-wide context: The SMART-Seq v4 Ultra Low Input RNA kit was used to prepare libraries from fractions with low cell numbers. To follow T-cell clones before and after both primary and booster YFV17D yellow fever vaccination, bulk TCR alpha and beta repertoires underwent longitudinal sequencing. Blood was drawn at multiple timepoints before and after primary and secondary immunization, with bulk PBMC replicates and cell subsets isolated. Two healthy male donors made up the cohort, one aged 18 to 29 years and the other aged 30 to 40 years.

TCR cDNA was synthesized by 5'RACE template switching, which introduced a universal primer site and unique molecular identifiers. cDNA synthesis was primed from both the TCR alpha and TCR beta constant segments. Two PCR steps were used to amplify libraries, with sample barcodes and sequencing adapters being added in the second step. Sequencing of libraries was performed on Illumina HiSeq 2500 (2x100 bp) or NovaSeq (2x150 bp). In the authors' own workflow: MIGEC handled demultiplexing of reads and collapsing into UMI consensus sequences, while MiXCR performed V(D)J alignment. Vaccine-responding clonotypes were identified with edgeR using replicate PBMC samples, with FDR below 0.01 and a log2 fold change above 5 up to day 15 being required. Each bulk clonotype received a CD4 or CD8 identity based on whether the sequenced CD4 or CD8 repertoire contained that clonotype at higher abundance. TCRdb reworked the public reads: Q25 trimming with fastp, MiXCR clone assembly, productive beta chains retained. Records with the same CDR3 protein are collapsed into one entry carrying the most frequent genes and DNA. These V and J calls originate from TCRdb's pipeline instead of the authors' own analysis. The sample includes 25,000 to 35,000 distinct CDR3 sequences, with about 4.4% observed a single time. Around 45% of the sample goes to the ten largest clones.

Overall results and qualifications from the work: The study included only two donors, which limits how far the findings can be generalized. A small share of clonotypes occurred in both CD4 and CD8 compartments, likely arising from convergent recombination. After the booster, most of the clones that had expanded following primary vaccination were detected again (96% of CD4 and around 90% of CD8), which suggests that memory was broadly maintained. Because abundant contaminating clonotypes from the bulk population could be contained in FACS-sorted repertoires, computational filtering was required. Compared with the primary T-cell response, the secondary T-cell response was weaker but faster, peaking on day 5 rather than day 15.

Its CDR3 holds 12 amino acids, cysteine through phenylalanine. The kept DNA is CDR3 alone, 36 bases in frame from the first base. The chain joins TRBV21-1 to TRBJ2-7. TRBV21-1 is a pseudogene. The TCR was taken from a man in his thirties or forties who received the YFV17D yellow fever vaccine. The sample consisted of CD8+ T cells sorted from PBMCs, taken 5 days after the yellow fever booster vaccination. The nucleotides are TGTGCCAGCCTCGGGACTCCCTACGAGCAGTACTTC. This is translated as CASLGTPYEQYF.